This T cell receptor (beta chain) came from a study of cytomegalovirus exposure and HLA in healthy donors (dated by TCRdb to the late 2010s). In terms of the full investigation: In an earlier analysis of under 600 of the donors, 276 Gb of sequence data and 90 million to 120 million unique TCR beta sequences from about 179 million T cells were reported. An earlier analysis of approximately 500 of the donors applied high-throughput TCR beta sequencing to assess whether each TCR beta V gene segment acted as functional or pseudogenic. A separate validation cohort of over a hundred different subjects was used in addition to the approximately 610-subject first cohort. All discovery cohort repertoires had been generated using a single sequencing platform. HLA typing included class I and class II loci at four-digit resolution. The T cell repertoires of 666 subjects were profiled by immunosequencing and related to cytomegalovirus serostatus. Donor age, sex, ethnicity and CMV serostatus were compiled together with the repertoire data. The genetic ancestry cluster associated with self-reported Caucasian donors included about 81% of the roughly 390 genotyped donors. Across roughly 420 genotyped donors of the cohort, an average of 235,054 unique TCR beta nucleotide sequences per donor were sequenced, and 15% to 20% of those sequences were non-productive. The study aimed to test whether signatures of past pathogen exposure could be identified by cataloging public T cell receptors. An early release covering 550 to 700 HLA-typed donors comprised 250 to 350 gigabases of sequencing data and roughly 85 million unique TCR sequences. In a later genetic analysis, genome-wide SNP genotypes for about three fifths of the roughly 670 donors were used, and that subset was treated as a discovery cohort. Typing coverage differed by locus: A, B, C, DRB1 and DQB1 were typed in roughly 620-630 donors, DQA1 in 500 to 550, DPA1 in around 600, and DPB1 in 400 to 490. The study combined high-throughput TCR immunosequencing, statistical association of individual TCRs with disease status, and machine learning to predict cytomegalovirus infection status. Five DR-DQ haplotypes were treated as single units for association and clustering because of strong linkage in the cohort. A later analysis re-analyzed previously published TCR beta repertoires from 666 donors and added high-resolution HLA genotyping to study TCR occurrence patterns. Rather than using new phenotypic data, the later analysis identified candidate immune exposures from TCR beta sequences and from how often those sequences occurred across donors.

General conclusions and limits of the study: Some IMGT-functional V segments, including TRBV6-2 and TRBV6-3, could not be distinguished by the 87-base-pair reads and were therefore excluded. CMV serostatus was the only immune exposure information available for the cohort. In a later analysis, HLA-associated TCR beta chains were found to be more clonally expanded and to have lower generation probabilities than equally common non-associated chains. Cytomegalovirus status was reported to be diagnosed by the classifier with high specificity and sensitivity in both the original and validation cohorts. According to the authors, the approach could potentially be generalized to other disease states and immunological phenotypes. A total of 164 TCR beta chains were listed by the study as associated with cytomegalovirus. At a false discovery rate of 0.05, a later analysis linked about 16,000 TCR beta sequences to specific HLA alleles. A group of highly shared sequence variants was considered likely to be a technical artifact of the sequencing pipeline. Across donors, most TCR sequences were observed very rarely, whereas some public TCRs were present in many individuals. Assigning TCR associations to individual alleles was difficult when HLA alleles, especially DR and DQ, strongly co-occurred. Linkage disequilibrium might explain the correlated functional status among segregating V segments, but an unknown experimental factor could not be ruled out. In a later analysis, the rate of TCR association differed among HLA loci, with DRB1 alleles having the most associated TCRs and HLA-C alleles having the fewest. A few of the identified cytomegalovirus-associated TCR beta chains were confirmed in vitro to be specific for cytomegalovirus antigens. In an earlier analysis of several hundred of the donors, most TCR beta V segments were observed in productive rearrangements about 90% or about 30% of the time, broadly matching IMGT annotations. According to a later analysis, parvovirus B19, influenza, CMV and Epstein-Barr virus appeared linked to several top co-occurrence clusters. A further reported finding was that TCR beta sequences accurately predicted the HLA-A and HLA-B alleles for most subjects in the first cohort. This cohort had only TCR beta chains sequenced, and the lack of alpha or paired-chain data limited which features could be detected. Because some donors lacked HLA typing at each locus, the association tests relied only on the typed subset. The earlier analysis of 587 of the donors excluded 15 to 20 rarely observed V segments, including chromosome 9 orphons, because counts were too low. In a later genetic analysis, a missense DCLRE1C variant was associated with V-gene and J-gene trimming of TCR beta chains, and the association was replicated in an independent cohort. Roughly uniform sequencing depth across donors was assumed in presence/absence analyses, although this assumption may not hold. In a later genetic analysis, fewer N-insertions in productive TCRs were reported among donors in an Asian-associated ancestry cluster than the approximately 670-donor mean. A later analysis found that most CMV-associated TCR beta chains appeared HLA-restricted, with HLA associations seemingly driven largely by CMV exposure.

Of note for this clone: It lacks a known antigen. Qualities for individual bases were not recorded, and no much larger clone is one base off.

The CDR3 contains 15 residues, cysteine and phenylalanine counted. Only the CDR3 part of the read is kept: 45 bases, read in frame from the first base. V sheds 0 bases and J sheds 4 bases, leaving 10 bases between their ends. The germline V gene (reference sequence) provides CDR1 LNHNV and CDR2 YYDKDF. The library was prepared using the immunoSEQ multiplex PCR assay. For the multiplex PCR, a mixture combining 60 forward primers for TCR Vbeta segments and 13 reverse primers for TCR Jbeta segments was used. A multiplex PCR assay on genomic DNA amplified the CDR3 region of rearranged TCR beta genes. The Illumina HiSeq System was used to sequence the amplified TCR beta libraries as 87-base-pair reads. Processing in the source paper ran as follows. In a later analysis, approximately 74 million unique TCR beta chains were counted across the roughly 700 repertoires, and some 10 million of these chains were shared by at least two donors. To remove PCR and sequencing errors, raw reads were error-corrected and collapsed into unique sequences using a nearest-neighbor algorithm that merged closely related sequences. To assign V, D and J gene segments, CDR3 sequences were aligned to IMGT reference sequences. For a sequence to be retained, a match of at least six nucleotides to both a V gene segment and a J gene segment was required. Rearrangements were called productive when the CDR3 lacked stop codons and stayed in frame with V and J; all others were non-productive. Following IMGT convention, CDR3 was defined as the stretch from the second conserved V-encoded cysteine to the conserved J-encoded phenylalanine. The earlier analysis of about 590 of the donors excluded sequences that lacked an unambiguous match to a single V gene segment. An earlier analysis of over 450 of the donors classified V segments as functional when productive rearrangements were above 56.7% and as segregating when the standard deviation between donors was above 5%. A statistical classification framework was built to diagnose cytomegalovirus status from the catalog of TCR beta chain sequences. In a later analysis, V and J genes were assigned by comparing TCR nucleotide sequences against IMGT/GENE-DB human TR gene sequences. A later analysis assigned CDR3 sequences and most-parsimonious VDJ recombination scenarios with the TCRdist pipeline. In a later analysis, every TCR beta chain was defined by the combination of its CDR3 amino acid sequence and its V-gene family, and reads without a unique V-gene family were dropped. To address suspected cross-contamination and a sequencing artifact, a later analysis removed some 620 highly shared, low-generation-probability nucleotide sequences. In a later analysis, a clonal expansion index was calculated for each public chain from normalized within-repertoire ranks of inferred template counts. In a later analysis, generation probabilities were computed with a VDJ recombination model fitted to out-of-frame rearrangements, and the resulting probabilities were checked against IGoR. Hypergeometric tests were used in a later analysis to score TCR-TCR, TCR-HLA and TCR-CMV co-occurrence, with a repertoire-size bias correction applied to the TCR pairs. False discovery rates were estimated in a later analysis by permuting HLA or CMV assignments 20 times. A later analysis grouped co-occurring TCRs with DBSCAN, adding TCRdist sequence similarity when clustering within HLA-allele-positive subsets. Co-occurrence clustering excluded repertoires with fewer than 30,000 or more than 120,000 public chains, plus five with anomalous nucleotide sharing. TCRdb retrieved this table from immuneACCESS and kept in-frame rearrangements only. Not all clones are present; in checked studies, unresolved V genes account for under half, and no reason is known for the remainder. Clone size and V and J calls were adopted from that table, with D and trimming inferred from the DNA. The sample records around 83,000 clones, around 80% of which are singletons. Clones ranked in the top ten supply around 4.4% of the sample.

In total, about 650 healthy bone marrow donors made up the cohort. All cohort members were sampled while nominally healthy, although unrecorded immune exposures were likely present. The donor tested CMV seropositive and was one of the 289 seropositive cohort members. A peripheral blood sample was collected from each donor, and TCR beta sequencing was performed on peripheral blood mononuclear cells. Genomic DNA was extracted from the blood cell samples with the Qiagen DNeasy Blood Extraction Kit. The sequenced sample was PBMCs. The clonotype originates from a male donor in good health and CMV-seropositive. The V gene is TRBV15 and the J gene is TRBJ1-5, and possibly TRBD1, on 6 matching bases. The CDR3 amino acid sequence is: CATSRDFDRNQPQHF. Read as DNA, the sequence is TGTGCCACCAGCAGAGATTTCGACAGGAATCAGCCCCAGCATTTT.